This entry lists 11 T cell receptor beta chains sequenced from one sample in a study of cytomegalovirus exposure and HLA in healthy donors. Profiling relied on immunoSEQ multiplex PCR, and the TCRdb table lists in-frame clones only, not all of them. The sample contains roughly 120,000 clones, around nine tenths of which appear only once. Sample: PBMCs. All receptors come from a woman between 25 and 40 years old in good health and CMV-seropositive.

This clone was found a few times. The chain uses TRBV10-2 and TRBJ1-2, with a weak D call TRBD1 (6 bases). The CDR3 is made up of 13 amino acids. Germline CDR1 reads WSHSY; CDR2 reads SAAADI. V was cut by 3 bases and J by 3 bases, with 8 bases left in between. Here the CDR3 reads CASSDQGYYGYTF. For the CDR3, the DNA is TGCGCCAGCAGTGACCAGGGGTACTATGGCTACACCTTC.

On this clone itself: Other nucleotide sequences from this sample produce the same CDR3. The CDR3 loop reads CASSASGGAGEQFF. In nucleotides, the CDR3 is TGTGCCAGCAGCGCTAGCGGGGGGGCAGGTGAGCAGTTCTTC. The chain combines TRBV9 with TRBJ2-1, with 12 bases lining up with TRBD2. CDR3 length: 14 amino acids. Trimming took 3 bases from V and 9 from J; bases not matched to a gene: 4. Germline V gives CDR1 SGDLS, CDR2 YYNGEE.

The chain links TRBV2 to TRBJ2-6; possibly TRBD1 for D (6 bases). The CDR3 runs 15 residues. CDR1 and CDR2 (germline): SNHLY, FYNNEI. V was trimmed by 4 bases and J by 2 bases, leaving 9 bases between them. CDR3 sequence (DNA): TGTGCCAGCAGTGGCGAGGGGGCTGGGGCCAACGTCCTGACTTTC. Amino acids: CASSGEGAGANVLTF.

The CDR3 DNA reads as TGTGCCAGCAGCTCACAGGGAACTAATGAAAAACTGTTTTTT. Translation gives CASSSQGTNEKLFF. The chain employs TRBV28 and TRBJ1-4, with D possibly matching TRBD1 (6 bases). CDR1 and CDR2 (germline): MDHEN, SYDVKM. V shed 6 bases and J shed 1 base, with 9 bases lying between them. This CDR3 is built from 14 residues.

The V call is TRBV2, the J call TRBJ2-1, with D maybe TRBD1 (5 bases). CDR1 SNHLY and CDR2 FYNNEI come from the germline V gene. Trimming cost V 3 bases and J 10 bases, with 13 bases left between them. The CDR3 is 13 amino acids. CDR3 sequence (DNA): TGTGCCAGCAGTGATCGGCAGGGCAGGGAGCAGTTCTTC. This sequence encodes CASSDRQGREQFF.

The chain employs TRBV5-4 and TRBJ2-3, with 10 bases that match TRBD1. The CDR3 consists of 14 residues. Trimming cost V 3 bases and J 3 bases; bases outside gene matches: 1. CDR1 is SGHNT and CDR2 is YYREEE in the germline V gene (reference sequence). The CDR3 spells CASSSGQGTDTQYF. In DNA form, the CDR3 reads TGTGCCAGCAGCTCGGGACAGGGGACAGATACGCAGTATTTT.

This clone was recorded a few times. The rearrangement joins TRBV2 to TRBJ2-2; 12 nucleotides line up with TRBD2. Germline values: CDR1 SNHLY, CDR2 FYNNEI. The CDR3 totals 15 residues. With V trimmed by 5 bases and J by 6 bases, 4 bases remained unmatched. The CDR3 coding sequence is TGTGCCAGCAGTCCGCGACTAGCGGGAGCCGGGGAGCTGTTTTTT. Translation gives CASSPRLAGAGELFF.

The rearrangement uses TRBV28 and TRBJ2-7; D gene unclear. With 3 bases removed from V and 2 bases from J, the gap between germline ends came to 5 bases. This CDR3 is 12 amino acids long. From germline, CDR1 is MDHEN and CDR2 SYDVKM. The CDR3 sequence is CASSFLAYEQYF. The CDR3 DNA reads TGTGCCAGCAGTTTCCTAGCCTACGAGCAGTACTTC.

The chain recombines TRBV5-4 with TRBJ1-1; D gene unclear. The CDR3 loop spans 14 amino acids. The V and J ends lost 4 bases and 1 base respectively, with 11 bases between them. The V gene's germline CDR1 is SGHNT and CDR2 YYREEE (reference sequence). The CDR3 coding sequence is TGTGCCAGCAGCGGAGGGCGGGGGAACACTGAAGCTTTCTTT. Translated, it gives CASSGGRGNTEAFF. Variable domain in full (rest from reference TRBV5-4 and TRBJ1-1): ETGVTQSPTHLIKTRGQQVTLRCSSQSGHNTVSWYQQALGQGPQFIFQYYREEENGRGNFPPRFSGLQFPNYSSELNVNALELDDSALYLCASSGGRGNTEAFFGQGTRLTVV.

The chain recombines TRBV6-6 with TRBJ2-7, with 8 positions matching TRBD2. This CDR3 comprises 14 residues. Germline V gene lookup returns CDR1 MNHNY and CDR2 SVGAGI (reference sequence). V shed 7 bases, J shed 0 bases, and the junction held 5 bases outside the gene matches. The CDR3 here is CASNPGGVSYEQYF. The CDR3, as DNA: TGTGCCAGCAACCCGGGGGGGGTCTCCTACGAGCAGTACTTC.

The chain employs TRBV6-5 and TRBJ1-1, with D unclear. The CDR3 extends over 13 amino acids. Trimming shortened V by 11 bases and J by 1 base, and 14 bases separated the two germline ends. Germline V gene data show CDR1 as MNHEY and CDR2 as SVGAGI. The CDR3: CACGRASNTEAFF. The CDR3 coding sequence is TGTGCCTGCGGGCGGGCTTCGAACACTGAAGCTTTCTTT.